A single sample is the source of the 5 T cell receptor beta chains below, sequenced in a study of T cell changes during pregnancy in multiple sclerosis. Sequencing used immunoSEQ multiplex PCR; TCRdb keeps in-frame clones, though not all of them. The sample lists some 85,000 clones; about 94% were seen once. The sequencing here drew on peripheral blood, taken in the second trimester of pregnancy. These receptors all stem from a female donor in good health, enrolled as a control in a pregnancy study.

A single count supports this clone. The V gene is TRBV27, the J gene TRBJ1-1, with a weak D call TRBD1 (6 bases). V was trimmed by 5 bases and J by 5 bases, leaving 18 bases between them. The CDR3 is 15 residues long. The germline V gene has CDR1 MNHEY and CDR2 SMNVEV (reference sequence). As DNA, the CDR3 is TGTGCCAGCAGTCGCAGGGGTGGTGTTGGGACTGAAGCTTTCTTT. This sequence encodes CASSRRGGVGTEAFF.

CDR3 residues: CATVDRGQGYGYTF. Here the CDR3 DNA reads TGTGCCACCGTGGACAGGGGGCAAGGGTATGGCTACACCTTC. The rearrangement links TRBV15 to TRBJ1-2; 11 bases match TRBD1. The length of the CDR3 is 14 residues. Unmatched junction bases numbered 7, after V lost 8 bases and J lost 5 bases. Germline CDR1 LNHNV, CDR2 YYDKDF (reference sequence).

The chain uses TRBV6-5 and TRBJ1-1, with D maybe TRBD1 (5 bases). This CDR3 comprises 15 residues. Germline V gene lookup returns CDR1 MNHEY and CDR2 SVGAGI. Trimming shortened V by 5 bases and J by 6 bases, and 19 bases separated the two germline ends. The CDR3 loop reads CASSLVGLGSSEAFF. The DNA for the CDR3 is TGTGCCAGCAGTCTAGTGGGACTCGGGTCTTCTGAAGCTTTCTTT.

This chain connects TRBV15 to TRBJ2-5, with 11 bases fitting TRBD1. The trim removed 5 bases at V and 4 bases at J, leaving 6 bases unmatched. Germline CDR1 LNHNV, CDR2 YYDKDF (reference sequence). CDR3 length: 15 amino acids. The CDR3 DNA reads TGTGCCACCAGCGGGAGGACAGGGGGCACAGAGACCCAGTACTTC. This translates into CATSGRTGGTETQYF.

The V call is TRBV11-2, the J call TRBJ2-2, with a tentative D call TRBD1 (5 bases). V lost 1 base and J 7 bases, leaving 10 bases between the germline ends. The CDR3 extends over 14 amino acids. CDR1 SGHAT and CDR2 FQNNGV come from the germline V gene. The CDR3 DNA sequence: TGTGCCAGCAGCTTAGTTCAGGGTGTCGGGGAGCTGTTTTTT. This translates into CASSLVQGVGELFF.